Shown below are 29 T cell receptor beta chains from a single sample sequenced in a study of beta chain features in type 1 diabetes. The study's findings and limits: Among all four CD4+ subsets, Type 1 diabetes patients had TCRB CDR3s that were moderately but significantly shorter.

Their antigens are not known. Reverse transcribing all isolated RNA meant expressed TCRB transcripts were sequenced. Data came from immunoSEQ multiplex PCR; TCRdb stores just in-frame clones and leaves some out. The table records over 120,000 clones, less than 15% of them present only once. Sequencing input: central memory CD4+ T cells from blood. These receptors were obtained from a man aged 18 to 30 with type 1 diabetes.

This clone came up a few times. The chain employs TRBV7-2 and TRBJ2-7, with D unresolved. Germline CDR1 reads SGHTA; CDR2 reads FQGNSA. Trimming cost V 1 base and J 2 bases, with 6 bases left between them. The length of the CDR3 is 13 residues. DNA for the CDR3: TGTGCCAGCAGCTTAGAACGGGCCTACGAGCAGTACTTC. Translating it yields CASSLERAYEQYF.

This clone was seen many times. V and J are TRBV7-2 and TRBJ2-7, with TRBD2 matching 11 bases. CDR3 length: 14 residues. V gave up 0 bases and J gave up 11 bases; unmatched junction bases: 6. Germline V gene data show CDR1 as SGHTA and CDR2 as FQGNSA. The CDR3 is CASSLALAGALEYF. DNA for the CDR3: TGTGCCAGCAGCTTAGCACTAGCGGGGGCCCTGGAGTACTTC.

The genes are TRBV15 and TRBJ2-5, with D perhaps matching TRBD1 or TRBD2 (5 bases each). The CDR3 is 15 residues long. V was shortened by 3 bases and J by 4 bases, with 15 bases between the two germline ends. Germline V gene lookup returns CDR1 LNHNV and CDR2 YYDKDF (reference sequence). CDR3 loop: CATSRGWGNGETQYF. The DNA for the CDR3 is TGTGCCACCAGCAGGGGGTGGGGGAATGGAGAGACCCAGTACTTC. The full variable domain, completed using reference TRBV15 and TRBJ2-5, is DAMVIQNPRYQVTQFGKPVTLSCSQTLNHNVMYWYQQKSSQAPKLLFHYYDKDFNNEADTPDNFQSRRPNTSFCFLDIRSPGLGDTAMYLCATSRGWGNGETQYFGPGTRLLVL.

This clone has just a few counts. The CDR3 region has the DNA TGCAGCGTTGAAGGGGGGACACCGAGTACTAATGAAAAACTGTTTTTT. It translates to CSVEGGTPSTNEKLFF. The rearrangement joins TRBV29-1 to TRBJ1-4; weak D call: TRBD1 (6 bases). The germline V and J ends were trimmed by 1 base and 2 bases, with 14 bases remaining between them. The CDR3 length is 16 residues. Germline V gene sequence: CDR1 SQVTM, CDR2 ANQGSEA.

The table lists this clone with a few counts. The chain is built from TRBV29-1 and TRBJ2-7, with D perhaps matching TRBD2 (6 bases). Germline-derived CDR1 and CDR2 are SQVTM and ANQGSEA. V shed 6 bases and J shed 2 bases, with 14 bases lying between them. The CDR3 is 13 residues long. CDR3 nucleotides: TGCAGCGTATTGGAGGGGAAGACCTACGAGCAGTACTTC. Its protein product is CSVLEGKTYEQYF.

The chain recombines TRBV5-4 with TRBJ2-7, with 8 bases that match TRBD1. Germline loops: CDR1 SGHNT, CDR2 YYREEE (reference sequence). Trimming took 0 bases from V and 5 from J; bases not matched to a gene: 1. The CDR3 is 13 residues long. DNA of the CDR3: TGTGCCAGCAGCTTGGCAGGGGGCGACGAGCAGTACTTC. Translating it yields CASSLAGGDEQYF.

This clone was counted many times. The chain is built from TRBV6-1 and TRBJ2-1, with D unresolved. CDR1 is MNHNS, CDR2 SASEGT, per germline. Between the trimmed V and J ends, which lost 5 bases and 8 bases, there was a span of 19 bases. The CDR3 totals 15 residues. CDR3 in DNA: TGTGCCAGCAGTCCCGGCGGATTTTTAATCTATGAGCAGTTCTTC. Encoded protein: CASSPGGFLIYEQFF.

This clone was seen a few times. The V gene is TRBV2, the J gene TRBJ2-7; 9 nucleotides align to TRBD1. CDR3 length: 14 residues. Germline CDR1 and CDR2: SNHLY and FYNNEI. V gave up 4 bases and J gave up 5 bases; unmatched junction bases: 6. CDR3 sequence reads: CASSAWDRVHEQYF. CDR3 in DNA: TGTGCCAGCAGTGCGTGGGACAGGGTGCACGAGCAGTACTTC.

In this sample, this clone turned up a few times. V usage is TRBV19 and J usage is TRBJ2-1; no reliable D call. V shed 6 bases and J shed 0 bases, with 18 bases lying between them. This CDR3 has 17 amino acids. Germline assignment: CDR1 LNHDA and CDR2 SQIVND (reference sequence). DNA of the CDR3: TGTGCCAGTAGCCACCGCGGCTACCTAAGCTCCTACAATGAGCAGTTCTTC. Its protein is CASSHRGYLSSYNEQFF.

The chain links TRBV5-1 to TRBJ1-1; D gene uncertain. From germline, CDR1 is SGHRS and CDR2 YFSETQ. The V gene lost 9 bases and the J gene lost 2 bases, with 17 bases spanning the gap. There are 14 residues in the CDR3. CDR3 sequence: CATMTVPGNTEAFF. The DNA of the CDR3 is TGCGCCACCATGACCGTACCGGGAAACACTGAAGCTTTCTTT.

This clone was counted only a few times. The gene calls are TRBV7-9 and TRBJ1-2, with 7 bases identical to TRBD1. V trimming: 4 bases; J trimming: 4 bases; junction bases outside the gene matches: 15. Germline V gene lookup returns CDR1 SEHNR and CDR2 FQNEAQ (reference sequence). The length of the CDR3 is 17 residues. DNA of the CDR3: TGTGCCAGCAGCTCCCTTGGAGGGACAGTGGGGACCTATGGCTACACCTTC. Its translation: CASSSLGGTVGTYGYTF.

This clone was detected only a few times. CDR3 nucleotide sequence: TGTGCCAGCAGCCCTGCTACAGGCCCGGATCAGCCCCAGCATTTT. This sequence encodes CASSPATGPDQPQHF. V gene TRBV4-2 combines with J gene TRBJ1-5, with D perhaps matching TRBD1 (5 bases). V shed 4 bases and J shed 5 bases, with 15 bases lying between them. CDR1 LGHNA and CDR2 YNFKEQ come from the germline V gene. The CDR3 has 15 amino acids.

This clone has just a few counts. The chain employs TRBV4-1 and TRBJ1-1, with a tentative D call TRBD1 (5 bases). The CDR3 contains 16 residues. Germline V gene sequence: CDR1 MGHRA, CDR2 YSYEKL. Trimming shortened V by 0 bases and J by 2 bases, and 13 bases separated the two germline ends. The CDR3 sequence: CASSQETGRVNTEAFF. The DNA of the CDR3 is TGCGCCAGCAGCCAAGAAACAGGTCGGGTAAACACTGAAGCTTTCTTT.

This clone was seen repeatedly, ten times or more. The J gene is TRBJ2-7, the V gene TRBV12-1; whether TRBD1, the table's D call, matches the DNA was not checked. TRBV12-1 is a listed pseudogene. The CDR3 consists of 12 residues. The CDR3 coding sequence is TGTGCCAGCCCCGGAGGGACAGTCGGGCAGTACTTC. Protein: CASPGGTVGQYF.

V gene TRBV6-6 combines with J gene TRBJ2-6, with D hard to call. V lost 5 bases and J lost 1, with 9 bases in between. CDR3 length: 15 residues. Per the germline V gene, CDR1 is MNHNY and CDR2 is SVGAGI (reference sequence). CDR3 protein: CASSPPGSGANVLTF. CDR3 coding DNA: TGTGCCAGCAGTCCACCCGGGTCTGGGGCCAACGTCCTGACTTTC.

There are a few counts of this clone. V and J are TRBV21-1 and TRBJ1-6; the table's D call of TRBD1 was not tested on the DNA. TRBV21-1 is annotated as a pseudogene. This CDR3 has 18 amino acids. The CDR3 DNA sequence: TGTGCCAGCAGCATACAGGGGGCTAAGAGCTCCTATAATTCACCCCTCCACTTT. As protein: CASSIQGAKSSYNSPLHF.

This clone occurred many times. The V gene is TRBV7-9, the J gene TRBJ2-3, with 7 bases aligning to TRBD2. V lost 5 bases, J lost 1 base, and 6 bases stayed unmatched. There are 15 residues in the CDR3. In germline, CDR1 is SEHNR, CDR2 FQNEAQ (reference sequence). The CDR3 DNA reads as TGTGCCAGCAGCAAAAACCTAGCGGGCACAGATACGCAGTATTTT. It translates to CASSKNLAGTDTQYF.

This clone was counted only a few times. The J gene is TRBJ1-1, the V gene TRBV7-9, with D perhaps TRBD1 (5 bases). CDR1 and CDR2 from the germline V gene are SEHNR and FQNEAQ (reference sequence). V shed 2 bases and J shed 5 bases, with 12 bases lying between them. The CDR3 runs 14 residues. The CDR3 DNA sequence: TGTGCCAGCAGCTTAAGGTCGGCAGGGACTGAAGCTTTCTTT. Translating it yields CASSLRSAGTEAFF.

This clone showed up just a few times. This rearrangement joins TRBV5-1 to TRBJ2-1; D not resolved. V lost 2 bases, J lost 10 bases, and 7 bases lay in between. In germline, CDR1 is SGHRS, CDR2 YFSETQ. The CDR3 has 11 amino acids. The CDR3 region has the DNA TGCGCCAGCAGCTTAAACGTAGAGCAGTTCTTC. This sequence encodes CASSLNVEQFF.

The genes are TRBV30 and TRBJ2-5; D gene unclear. CDR1 GTSNPN and CDR2 SVGIG come from the germline V gene (reference sequence). The CDR3 has 14 residues. V was pared by 0 bases and J by 0 bases, with 8 bases between. CDR3 region: CAWSVMYNQETQYF. CDR3 DNA: TGTGCCTGGAGTGTAATGTATAACCAAGAGACCCAGTACTTC. Full variable domain (remainder filled in from reference TRBV30 and TRBJ2-5): SQTIHQWPATLVQPVGSPLSLECTVEGTSNPNLYWYRQAAGRGLQLLFYSVGIGQISSEVPQNLSASRPQDRQFILSSKKLLLSDSGFYLCAWSVMYNQETQYFGPGTRLLVL.

Regarding this clone: Additional DNA sequences in this sample encode the identical CDR3. This chain joins TRBV2 and TRBJ2-7; D is ambiguous. The germline V gene has CDR1 SNHLY and CDR2 FYNNEI. The CDR3 is 11 amino acids. Between the trimmed V and J ends, which lost 8 bases and 3 bases, there was a span of 8 bases. CDR3 in DNA: TGTGCCAGCTCCCCTTTCTACGAGCAGTACTTC. Residues: CASSPFYEQYF. The full variable domain, rest sourced from reference TRBV2 and TRBJ2-7, is EPEVTQTPSHQVTQMGQEVILRCVPISNHLYFYWYRQILGQKVEFLVSFYNNEISEKSEIFDDQFSVERPDGSNFTLKIRSTKLEDSAMYFCASSPFYEQYFGPGTRLTVT.

J is TRBJ1-4 and V is TRBV4-2; D remains ambiguous. The germline V gene encodes CDR1 LGHNA and CDR2 YNFKEQ. There are 14 residues in the CDR3. V was shortened by 1 base and J by 4 bases, with 7 bases between the two germline ends. The DNA of the CDR3 is TGTGCCAGCAGCCAAGGCCAGCATAATGAAAAACTGTTTTTT. Protein sequence: CASSQGQHNEKLFF.

The V gene is TRBV7-3, the J gene TRBJ2-1, with D possibly being TRBD1 (5 bases). Trimming stripped 0 bases from V and 6 bases from J, with 12 bases between. The CDR3 covers 15 residues. Germline loops: CDR1 SGHTA, CDR2 FQGTGA. Written as DNA, the CDR3 is TGTGCCAGCAGCTTAACAGGGGATCGGTTCAATGAGCAGTTCTTC. The encoded protein is CASSLTGDRFNEQFF.

This clone was found a few times. The CDR3 nucleotides are TGTGCCAGCAGCCCCCCGGGCGGGGGCTCCTACAATGAGCAGTTCTTC. Amino acids: CASSPPGGGSYNEQFF. The chain joins TRBV7-8 to TRBJ2-1; 7 nucleotides line up with TRBD2. The CDR3 contains 16 residues. Trimming cost V 5 bases and J 0 bases; bases outside gene matches: 7. Looked up from germline, CDR1 is SGHVS and CDR2 is FQNEAQ.

V is TRBV19 and J is TRBJ2-7; 8 nucleotides agree with TRBD1. CDR3 size: 15 residues. The trim removed 6 bases at V and 4 bases at J, leaving 11 bases unmatched. Looked up from germline, CDR1 is LNHDA and CDR2 is SQIVND (reference sequence). CDR3 sequence (DNA): TGTGCCAGTAGCCGAGACGGACAGGGTGGATACGAGCAGTACTTC. Amino acid sequence: CASSRDGQGGYEQYF.

The V gene is TRBV28, the J gene TRBJ2-3, with a tentative D call TRBD1 (6 bases). Trimming removed 7 bases from V and 2 bases from J, with 16 bases in between. CDR3 size: 15 residues. Germline CDR1 reads MDHEN; CDR2 reads SYDVKM. CDR3 protein: CASTSSAGATDTQYF. CDR3 nucleotide sequence: TGTGCCAGCACTTCCTCGGCAGGGGCCACAGATACGCAGTATTTT.

CDR3 DNA: TGTGCCAGCAGCGTCTCCCCCGGAGCAGCCTACGAGCAGTACTTC. Translating it yields CASSVSPGAAYEQYF. This rearrangement joins TRBV9 to TRBJ2-7; D not certain. Germline CDR1 reads SGDLS; CDR2 reads YYNGEE. Deletions cut 2 bases from V and 2 bases from J, with 14 bases between. The CDR3 consists of 15 residues. Looking up the rest from reference TRBV9 and TRBJ2-7 gives the full variable domain: DSGVTQTPKHLITATGQRVTLRCSPRSGDLSVYWYQQSLDQGLQFLIQYYNGEERAKGNILERFSAQQFPDLHSELNLSSLELGDSALYFCASSVSPGAAYEQYFGPGTRLTVT.

This clone came up a few times. The chain combines TRBV27 with TRBJ1-2; no clear D. This CDR3 comprises 11 residues. V was shortened by 8 bases and J by 1 base, with 5 bases between the two germline ends. The germline V gene encodes CDR1 MNHEY and CDR2 SMNVEV (reference sequence). This chain's CDR3 is CASGSNYGYTF. In DNA form, the CDR3 reads TGTGCCAGCGGCAGTAACTATGGCTACACCTTC.

This clone was detected many times. The chain recombines TRBV2 with TRBJ2-1; TRBD2 matches at 13 bases. The CDR3 is 18 residues long. The V gene's germline CDR1 is SNHLY and CDR2 FYNNEI. Germline trimming cut 1 base from V and 7 bases from J; bases unmatched to any gene: 10. The CDR3 DNA sequence: TGTGCCAGCAGTGAAGAACTAGCGGGGGGGCCGCTATTGAATGAGCAGTTCTTC. This encodes CASSEELAGGPLLNEQFF.